This record looks at one TCR beta chain sequence and its context. The source of the sample is a study of blood T cell repertoires in COVID-19. Whole-study context: The United States, Italy and Spain provided the acute and convalescent COVID-19 samples. The cDNA or gDNA used as material had been derived from T cells, B-cell-depleted T cells, or PBMCs.

Trimming left V 5 bases short and J 0 bases short, with 5 bases between. CDR3 size: 13 residues. Germline assignment: CDR1 LGHDT and CDR2 YNNKEL (reference sequence). In the original workflow: Amplification from reference gene primers served as the basis for estimated nucleated cell counts. The table came from immunoSEQ multiplex PCR; TCRdb's copy has only in-frame clones and leaves some out. D and trimming were read from the DNA, whereas the V and J calls and clone size are those reported in that table. Here the sample spans some 250,000 clones, around 85% being singletons. Sequenced input: peripheral blood. The source of this sequence is a woman aged 25 to 39 who had recovered from COVID-19. V is TRBV3-1 (or the pseudogene TRBV3-2) and J is TRBJ2-1; D gene ambiguous. The CDR3 spells CASSSFSYNEQFF. For the CDR3, the DNA is TGTGCCAGCAGCTCATTCTCCTACAATGAGCAGTTCTTC.